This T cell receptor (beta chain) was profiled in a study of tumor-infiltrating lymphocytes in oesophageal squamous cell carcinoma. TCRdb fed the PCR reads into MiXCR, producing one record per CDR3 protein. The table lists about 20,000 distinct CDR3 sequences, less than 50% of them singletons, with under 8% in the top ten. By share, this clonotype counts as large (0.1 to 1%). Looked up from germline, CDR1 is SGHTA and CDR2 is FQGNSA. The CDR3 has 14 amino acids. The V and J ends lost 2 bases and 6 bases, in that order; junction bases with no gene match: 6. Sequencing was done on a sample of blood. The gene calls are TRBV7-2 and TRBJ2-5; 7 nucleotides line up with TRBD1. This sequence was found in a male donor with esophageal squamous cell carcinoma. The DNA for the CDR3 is TGTGCCAGCAGCTTACCACAGGGGTACCAGACCCAGTACTTC. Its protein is CASSLPQGYQTQYF.